The 12 T cell receptor beta chains below were found in one sample sequenced in a study of Ad26.COV2.S vaccination and SARS-CoV-2 variants. The sample's treatment: over 15 received Ad26.COV2.S at low or high dose, single or two shots; five or six received placebo; per-sample allocation not given. Day 63 after the first injection of vaccine or placebo was the sampling time. The table came from immunoSEQ multiplex PCR; TCRdb's copy has only in-frame clones and leaves some out. This table holds some 290,000 clones, around 84% found once. Sequences were derived from peripheral blood, sampled in a trial of Ad26.COV2.S vaccine versus placebo. These TCRs come from a person aged 18-60 years who received the Ad26.COV2.S COVID-19 vaccine or a placebo.

V gene TRBV10-1 combines with J gene TRBJ1-1; D not certain. The V end lost 3 bases, the J end lost 1 base, and 6 bases lay between the germline ends. This CDR3 has 13 amino acids. CDR1 is WNHNN, CDR2 SYGVQD, per germline (reference sequence). Here the CDR3 DNA reads TGCGCCAGCAGTGATTACGGGAACACTGAAGCTTTCTTT. Its protein product is CASSDYGNTEAFF.

The chain uses TRBV7-8 and TRBJ1-4, with 8 bases matching TRBD1. V shed 3 bases and J 4 bases; nucleotides not matched to a gene: 4. The CDR3 covers 15 residues. Germline V CDR1 and CDR2: SGHVS, FQNEAQ. The CDR3 loop reads CASSFRTGRNEKLFF. DNA of the CDR3: TGTGCCAGCAGCTTCCGGACAGGGCGTAATGAAAAACTGTTTTTT.

This chain joins TRBV6-5 and TRBJ1-2; D possibly corresponds to TRBD1 (5 bases). The CDR3 runs 12 residues. In germline, CDR1 is MNHEY, CDR2 SVGAGI. V lost 2 bases to trimming and J lost 8 bases, with 9 bases between them. The CDR3 nucleotides are TGTGCCAGCAGTTACGAAGGGGACGGCTACACCTTC. Translated, it gives CASSYEGDGYTF.

The chain carries TRBV21-1 and TRBJ1-2. TRBV21-1 is listed as a pseudogene. The CDR3 spans 19 residues. CDR3: CASSNLGRNAISLSYGYTF. DNA of the CDR3: TGTGCCAGCAGCAATTTAGGCCGGAACGCTATATCCCTCAGTTATGGCTACACCTTC.

The chain links TRBV10-3 to TRBJ2-3; TRBD2 might be the D (5 bases). V lost 5 bases to trimming and J lost 4 bases, with 7 bases between them. Germline CDR1 reads ENHRY; CDR2 reads SYGVKD. The CDR3 covers 12 residues. CDR3 loop: CAISFGADTQYF. The CDR3 DNA reads TGTGCCATCAGTTTCGGGGCAGATACGCAGTATTTT.

This chain uses TRBV20-1 with TRBJ1-2; no reliable D call. V dropped 0 bases and J dropped 5 bases, with 4 bases sitting between them. Germline V gene data show CDR1 as DFQATT and CDR2 as SNEGSKA (reference sequence). CDR3 length equals 11 residues. CDR3 DNA: TGCAGTGCTAGAGAAGGGTATGGCTACACCTTC. Its translation is CSAREGYGYTF.

This clone appeared once. The chain is built from TRBV19 and TRBJ2-3, with 9 bases identical to TRBD2. CDR3 length: 12 amino acids. The germline V gene encodes CDR1 LNHDA and CDR2 SQIVND (reference sequence). The V segment lost 8 bases and the J segment 8 bases; nucleotides outside the gene matches: 5. The CDR3 protein is CASGSGGGTQYF. The CDR3 bases are TGTGCCAGTGGTAGCGGGGGAGGTACGCAGTATTTT.

This chain uses TRBV5-4 with TRBJ2-3, with TRBD1 matching 10 bases. This CDR3 has 15 amino acids. The junction had 5 bases not matched to a gene; V was cut back by 5 bases and J by 2 bases. Germline V gene data show CDR1 as SGHNT and CDR2 as YYREEE (reference sequence). CDR3 sequence: CASRTDRGFTDTQYF. The DNA for the CDR3 is TGTGCCAGCAGAACGGACAGGGGGTTCACAGATACGCAGTATTTT.

The rearrangement links TRBV7-3 to TRBJ1-2; 7 bases match TRBD1. The junction had 8 bases not matched to a gene; V was cut back by 1 base and J by 6 bases. The CDR3 is 15 amino acids. Per germline, CDR1 SGHTA and CDR2 FQGTGA. The CDR3 nucleotides read TGTGCCAGCAGCTTAAGGGGAGGGGGCGTCCATGGCTACACCTTC. Translated, it gives CASSLRGGGVHGYTF.

The rearrangement links TRBV10-1 to TRBJ2-3; possible D gene TRBD2, 6 bases. This CDR3 contains 14 residues. CDR1 and CDR2 from the germline V gene are WNHNN and SYGVQD (reference sequence). V lost 5 bases and J 1 base, leaving 10 bases between the germline ends. CDR3 in DNA: TGCGCCAGCAGTCGGGACTTGGGCACAGATACGCAGTATTTT. Translated, it gives CASSRDLGTDTQYF.

The chain carries TRBV2 and TRBJ2-1, with TRBD1 matching 8 bases. The CDR3 extends over 15 amino acids. Germline CDR1 and CDR2: SNHLY and FYNNEI. The V segment lost 0 bases and the J segment 8 bases; nucleotides outside the gene matches: 6. The CDR3 DNA reads TGTGCCAGCAGTGAAGCCGGGACAGGTATCTATGAGCAGTTCTTC. It encodes CASSEAGTGIYEQFF.

The genes are TRBV7-8 and TRBJ1-5; 8 bases are shared with TRBD1. The CDR3 extends over 15 amino acids. Germline V gene data show CDR1 as SGHVS and CDR2 as FQNEAQ. V shed 5 bases and J 7 bases; nucleotides not matched to a gene: 10. The CDR3 nucleotides read TGTGCCAGCAGCCTCAGGGGGCAGGTGGGACAGCCCCAGCATTTT. Translating it yields CASSLRGQVGQPQHF.